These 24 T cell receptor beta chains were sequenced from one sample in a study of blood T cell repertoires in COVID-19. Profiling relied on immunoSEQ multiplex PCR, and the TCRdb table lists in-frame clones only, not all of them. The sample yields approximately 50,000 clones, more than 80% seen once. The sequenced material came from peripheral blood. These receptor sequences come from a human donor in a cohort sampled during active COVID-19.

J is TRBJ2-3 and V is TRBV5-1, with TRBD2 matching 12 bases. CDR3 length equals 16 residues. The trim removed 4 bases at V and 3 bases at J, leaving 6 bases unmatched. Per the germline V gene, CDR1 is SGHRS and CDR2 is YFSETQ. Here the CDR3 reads CASSPTGLAGTDTQYF. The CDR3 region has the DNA TGCGCCAGCAGCCCCACAGGACTAGCGGGGACAGATACGCAGTATTTT. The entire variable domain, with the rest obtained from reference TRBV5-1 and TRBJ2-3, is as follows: KAGVTQTPRYLIKTRGQQVTLSCSPISGHRSVSWYQQTPGQGLQFLFEYFSETQRNKGNFPGRFSGRQFSNSRSEMNVSTLELGDSALYLCASSPTGLAGTDTQYFGPGTRLTVL.

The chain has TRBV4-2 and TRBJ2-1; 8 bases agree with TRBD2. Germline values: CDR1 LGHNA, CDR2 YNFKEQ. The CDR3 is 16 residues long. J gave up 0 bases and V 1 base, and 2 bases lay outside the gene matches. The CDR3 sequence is CASSQAGGSSYNEQFF. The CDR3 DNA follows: TGTGCCAGCAGCCAAGCGGGGGGGAGCTCCTACAATGAGCAGTTCTTC.

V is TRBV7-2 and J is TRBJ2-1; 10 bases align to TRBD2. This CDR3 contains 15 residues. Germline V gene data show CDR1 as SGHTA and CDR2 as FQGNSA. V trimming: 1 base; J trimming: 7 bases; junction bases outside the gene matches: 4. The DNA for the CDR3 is TGTGCCAGCAGCTTAGGACTAGCGGGTCAAAATGAGCAGTTCTTC. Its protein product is CASSLGLAGQNEQFF.

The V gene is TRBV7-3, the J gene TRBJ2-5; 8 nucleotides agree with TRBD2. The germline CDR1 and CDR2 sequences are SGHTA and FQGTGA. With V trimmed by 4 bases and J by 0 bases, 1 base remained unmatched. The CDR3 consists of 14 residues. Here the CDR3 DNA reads TGTGCCAGCAGCTCGGGGGGGTACCAAGAGACCCAGTACTTC. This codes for CASSSGGYQETQYF. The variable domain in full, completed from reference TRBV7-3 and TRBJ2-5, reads GAGVSQTPSNKVTEKGKYVELRCDPISGHTALYWYRQSLGQGPEFLIYFQGTGAADDSGLPNDRFFAVRPEGSVSTLKIQRTERGDSAVYLCASSSGGYQETQYFGPGTRLLVL.

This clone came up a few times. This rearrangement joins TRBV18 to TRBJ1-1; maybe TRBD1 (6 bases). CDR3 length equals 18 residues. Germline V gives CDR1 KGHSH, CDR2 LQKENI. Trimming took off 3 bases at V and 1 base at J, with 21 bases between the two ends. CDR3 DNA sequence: TGTGCCAGCTCACCCTCCCAGCTCGGACAGACGGGGAACACTGAAGCTTTCTTT. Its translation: CASSPSQLGQTGNTEAFF.

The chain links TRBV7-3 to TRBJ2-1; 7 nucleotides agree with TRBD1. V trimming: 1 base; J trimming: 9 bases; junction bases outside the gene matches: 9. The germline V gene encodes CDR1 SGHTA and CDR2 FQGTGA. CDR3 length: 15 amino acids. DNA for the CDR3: TGTGCCAGCAGCTTAAGGTCGCAGGGGGTCGGTGAGCAGTTCTTC. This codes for CASSLRSQGVGEQFF.

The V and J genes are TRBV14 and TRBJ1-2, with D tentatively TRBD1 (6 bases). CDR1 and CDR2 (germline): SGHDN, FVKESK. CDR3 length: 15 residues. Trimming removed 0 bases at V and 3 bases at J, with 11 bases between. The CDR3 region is CASSQEGQGYYGYTF. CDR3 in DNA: TGTGCCAGCAGCCAAGAAGGCCAGGGGTACTATGGCTACACCTTC.

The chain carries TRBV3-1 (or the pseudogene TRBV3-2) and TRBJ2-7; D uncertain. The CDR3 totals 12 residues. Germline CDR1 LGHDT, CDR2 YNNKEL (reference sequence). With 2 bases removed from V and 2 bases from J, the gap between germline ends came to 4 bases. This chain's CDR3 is CASSQLTYEQYF. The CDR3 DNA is TGTGCCAGCAGCCAACTTACCTACGAGCAGTACTTC.

In DNA form, the CDR3 reads TGTGCCAGCAGTTTATACGCACAGGGGAATGGCTACACCTTC. Its translation: CASSLYAQGNGYTF. V usage is TRBV28 and J usage is TRBJ1-2; 7 positions match TRBD1. The CDR3 has 14 amino acids. J lost 6 bases, V lost 1 base, and 5 bases had no gene match. CDR1 is MDHEN and CDR2 is SYDVKM in the germline V gene.

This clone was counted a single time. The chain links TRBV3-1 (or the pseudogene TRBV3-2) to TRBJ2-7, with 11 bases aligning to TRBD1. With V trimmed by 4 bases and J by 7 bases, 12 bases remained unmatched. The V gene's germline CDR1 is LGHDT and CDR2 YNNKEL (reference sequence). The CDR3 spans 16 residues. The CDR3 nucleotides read TGTGCCAGCAGCCCTACTCCGGGACAGGGGGTTCGAGAGCAGTACTTC. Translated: CASSPTPGQGVREQYF.

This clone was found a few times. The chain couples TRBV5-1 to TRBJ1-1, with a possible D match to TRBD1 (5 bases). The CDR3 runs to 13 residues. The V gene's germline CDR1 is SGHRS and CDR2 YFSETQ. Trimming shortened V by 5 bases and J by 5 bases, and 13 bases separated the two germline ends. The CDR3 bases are TGCGCCAGCAGGCGTAACGGGGGAACTGAAGCTTTCTTT. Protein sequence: CASRRNGGTEAFF.

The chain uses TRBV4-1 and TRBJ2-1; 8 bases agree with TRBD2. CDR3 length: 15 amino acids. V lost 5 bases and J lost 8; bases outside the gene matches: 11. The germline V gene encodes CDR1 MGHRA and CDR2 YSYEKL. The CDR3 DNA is TGCGCCAGCAGCGTTCCGGGACTAGGTCCCGATGAGCAGTTCTTC. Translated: CASSVPGLGPDEQFF.

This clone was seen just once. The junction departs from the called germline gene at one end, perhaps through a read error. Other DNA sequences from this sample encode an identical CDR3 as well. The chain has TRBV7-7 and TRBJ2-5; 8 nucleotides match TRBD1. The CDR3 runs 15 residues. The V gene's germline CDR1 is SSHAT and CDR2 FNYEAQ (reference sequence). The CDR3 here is CASSLGTGGQETQYF. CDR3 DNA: TGTGCTAGCAGCTTAGGTACAGGGGGGCAAGAGACCCAGTACTTC.

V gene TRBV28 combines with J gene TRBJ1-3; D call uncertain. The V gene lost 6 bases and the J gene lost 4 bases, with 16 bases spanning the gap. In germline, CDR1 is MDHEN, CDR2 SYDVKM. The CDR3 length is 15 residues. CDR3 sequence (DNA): TGTGCCAGCAGCCCTTGGAGAACTGGAGGAAACACCATATATTTT. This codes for CASSPWRTGGNTIYF.

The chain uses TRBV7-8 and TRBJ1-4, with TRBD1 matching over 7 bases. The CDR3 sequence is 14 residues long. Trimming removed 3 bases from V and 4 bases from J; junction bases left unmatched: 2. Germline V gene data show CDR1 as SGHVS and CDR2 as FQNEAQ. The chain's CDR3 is CASSLGDSNEKLFF. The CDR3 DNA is TGTGCCAGCAGCTTGGGGGACAGTAATGAAAAACTGTTTTTT.

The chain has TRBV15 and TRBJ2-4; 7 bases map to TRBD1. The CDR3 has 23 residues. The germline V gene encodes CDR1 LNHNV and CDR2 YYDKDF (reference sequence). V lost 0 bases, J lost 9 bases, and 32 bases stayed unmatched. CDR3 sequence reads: CATSRDISRSPWRTGGVWSIQYF. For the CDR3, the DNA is TGTGCCACCAGCAGAGATATTAGTCGATCCCCCTGGAGGACAGGAGGAGTGTGGAGCATTCAGTACTTC.

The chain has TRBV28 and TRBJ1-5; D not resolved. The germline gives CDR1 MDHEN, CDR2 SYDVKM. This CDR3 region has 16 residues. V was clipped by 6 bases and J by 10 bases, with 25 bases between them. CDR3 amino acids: CASSPPSGQRYGPQHF. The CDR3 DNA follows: TGTGCCAGCAGCCCTCCCAGCGGGCAGAGGTACGGTCCCCAGCATTTT.

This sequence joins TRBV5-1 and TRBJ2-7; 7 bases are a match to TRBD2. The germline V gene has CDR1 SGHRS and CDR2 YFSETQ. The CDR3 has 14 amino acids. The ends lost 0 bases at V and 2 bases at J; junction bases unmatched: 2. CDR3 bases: TGCGCCAGCAGCTTGGGACTAGCTACCTACGAGCAGTACTTC. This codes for CASSLGLATYEQYF. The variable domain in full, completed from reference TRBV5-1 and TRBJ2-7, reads KAGVTQTPRYLIKTRGQQVTLSCSPISGHRSVSWYQQTPGQGLQFLFEYFSETQRNKGNFPGRFSGRQFSNSRSEMNVSTLELGDSALYLCASSLGLATYEQYFGPGTRLTVT.

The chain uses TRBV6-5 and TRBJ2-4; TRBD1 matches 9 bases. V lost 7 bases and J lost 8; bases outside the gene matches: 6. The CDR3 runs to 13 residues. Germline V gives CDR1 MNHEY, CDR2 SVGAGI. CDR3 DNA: TGTGCCAGCACCCGGACAGGGGAGGACATTCAGTACTTC. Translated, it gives CASTRTGEDIQYF.

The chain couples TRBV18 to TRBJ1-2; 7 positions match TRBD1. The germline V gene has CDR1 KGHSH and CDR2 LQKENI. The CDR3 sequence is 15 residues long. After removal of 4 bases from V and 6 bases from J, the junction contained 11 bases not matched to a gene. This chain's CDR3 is CASSQETGNVDGYTF. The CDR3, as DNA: TGTGCCAGCTCACAGGAGACAGGGAATGTAGATGGCTACACCTTC.

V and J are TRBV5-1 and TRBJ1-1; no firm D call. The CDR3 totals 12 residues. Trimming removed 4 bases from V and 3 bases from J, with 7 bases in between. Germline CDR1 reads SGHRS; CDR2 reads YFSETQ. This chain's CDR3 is CASSLRDTEAFF. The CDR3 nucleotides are TGCGCCAGCAGCCTACGGGACACTGAAGCTTTCTTT.

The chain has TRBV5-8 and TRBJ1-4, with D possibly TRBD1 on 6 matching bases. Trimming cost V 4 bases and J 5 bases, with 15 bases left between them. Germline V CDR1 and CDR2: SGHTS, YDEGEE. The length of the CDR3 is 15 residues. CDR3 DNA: TGTGCCAGCAGCGCATACAGGGACAAGAATGAAAAACTGTTTTTT. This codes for CASSAYRDKNEKLFF. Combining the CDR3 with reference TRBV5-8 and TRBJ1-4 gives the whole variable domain EAGVTQSPTHLIKTRGQQATLRCSPISGHTSVYWYQQALGLGLQFLLWYDEGEERNRGNFPPRFSGRQFPNYSSELNVNALELEDSALYLCASSAYRDKNEKLFFGSGTQLSVL.

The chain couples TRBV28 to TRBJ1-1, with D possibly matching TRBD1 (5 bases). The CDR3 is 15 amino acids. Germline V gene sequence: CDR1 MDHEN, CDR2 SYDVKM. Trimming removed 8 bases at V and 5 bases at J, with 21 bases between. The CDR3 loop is CASSAPGLGGTEAFF. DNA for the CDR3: TGTGCCAGCTCCGCACCGGGGCTTGGGGGGACTGAAGCTTTCTTT.

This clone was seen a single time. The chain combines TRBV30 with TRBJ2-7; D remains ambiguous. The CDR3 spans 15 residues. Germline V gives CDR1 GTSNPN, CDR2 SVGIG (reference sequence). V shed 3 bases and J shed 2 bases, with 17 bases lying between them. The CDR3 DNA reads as TGTGCCTGGAGGATAAACAGTTACCGAGCCTACGAGCAGTACTTC. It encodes CAWRINSYRAYEQYF. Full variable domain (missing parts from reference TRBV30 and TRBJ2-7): SQTIHQWPATLVQPVGSPLSLECTVEGTSNPNLYWYRQAAGRGLQLLFYSVGIGQISSEVPQNLSASRPQDRQFILSSKKLLLSDSGFYLCAWRINSYRAYEQYFGPGTRLTVT.